The subject of this entry is one T cell receptor beta chain. This entry comes from a study of blood T cells in healthy people across ages. Alongside a J-beta primer mix, a sample-barcoded 5' primer served in a second PCR lasting roughly 7 to 12 cycles. TCRdb called the 5' RACE reads again in MiXCR, with one record for every CDR3 protein. The data contain about 670,000 distinct CDR3 sequences, about 51% of them singletons. A minimum of 7 million PBMCs was isolated per sample. The ends lost 3 bases at V and 4 bases at J; junction bases unmatched: 12. This CDR3 spans 16 amino acids. CDR1 and CDR2 from the germline V gene are DFQATT and SNEGSKA (reference sequence).

Material: blood. The TCR sequence derives from an elderly woman in good health. The chain carries TRBV20-1 and TRBJ2-7; 10 bases are shared with TRBD2. CDR3 nucleotides: TGCAGTGCTAGTTCCGCCCTAGCGGGAGCTAGATACGAGCAGTACTTC. This encodes CSASSALAGARYEQYF.